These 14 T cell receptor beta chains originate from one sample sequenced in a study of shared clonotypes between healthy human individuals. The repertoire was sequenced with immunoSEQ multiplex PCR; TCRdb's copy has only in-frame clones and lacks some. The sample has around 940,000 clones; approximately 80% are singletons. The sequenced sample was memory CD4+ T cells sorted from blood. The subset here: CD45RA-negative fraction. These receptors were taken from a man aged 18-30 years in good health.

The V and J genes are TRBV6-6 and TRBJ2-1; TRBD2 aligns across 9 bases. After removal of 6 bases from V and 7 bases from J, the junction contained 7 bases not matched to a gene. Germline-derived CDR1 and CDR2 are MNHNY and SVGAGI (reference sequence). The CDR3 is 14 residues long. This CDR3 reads CASSHPTSGNEQFF. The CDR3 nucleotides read TGTGCCAGCAGCCACCCGACTAGCGGTAATGAGCAGTTCTTC.

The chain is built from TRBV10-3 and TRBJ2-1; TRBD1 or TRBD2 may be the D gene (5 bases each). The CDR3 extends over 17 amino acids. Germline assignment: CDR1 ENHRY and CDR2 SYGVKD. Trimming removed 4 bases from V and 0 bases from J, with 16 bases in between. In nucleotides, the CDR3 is TGTGCCATCAGTGGACCTACTTCCGGGACCTCCTACAATGAGCAGTTCTTC. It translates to CAISGPTSGTSYNEQFF.

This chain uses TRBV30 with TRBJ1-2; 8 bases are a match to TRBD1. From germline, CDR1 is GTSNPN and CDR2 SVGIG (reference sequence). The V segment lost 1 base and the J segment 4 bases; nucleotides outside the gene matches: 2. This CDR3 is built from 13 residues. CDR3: CAWSAGTGYGYTF. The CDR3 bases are TGTGCCTGGAGTGCCGGGACAGGCTATGGCTACACCTTC.

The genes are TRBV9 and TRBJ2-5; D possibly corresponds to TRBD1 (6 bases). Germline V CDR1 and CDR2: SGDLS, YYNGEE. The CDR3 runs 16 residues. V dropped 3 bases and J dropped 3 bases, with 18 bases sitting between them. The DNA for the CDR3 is TGTGCCAGCAGCGGACGCAGGGGTAATGTTGAAGAGACCCAGTACTTC. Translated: CASSGRRGNVEETQYF.

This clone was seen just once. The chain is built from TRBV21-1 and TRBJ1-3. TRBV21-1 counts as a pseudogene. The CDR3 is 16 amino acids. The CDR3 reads CASSKGRGHAGNTIYF. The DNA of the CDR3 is TGTGCCAGCAGCAAAGGGAGGGGACACGCTGGAAACACCATATATTTT.

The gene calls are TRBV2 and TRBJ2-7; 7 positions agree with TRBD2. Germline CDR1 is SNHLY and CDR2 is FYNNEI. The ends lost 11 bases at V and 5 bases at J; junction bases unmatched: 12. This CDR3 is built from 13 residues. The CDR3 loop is CAGGRANDNEQYF. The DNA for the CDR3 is TGTGCCGGGGGGAGGGCCAACGATAACGAGCAGTACTTC.

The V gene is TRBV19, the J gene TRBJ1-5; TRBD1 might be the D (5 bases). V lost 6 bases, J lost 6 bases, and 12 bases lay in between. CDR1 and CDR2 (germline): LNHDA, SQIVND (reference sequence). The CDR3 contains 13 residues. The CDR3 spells CASRLPGVQPQHF. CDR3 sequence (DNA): TGTGCCAGTAGACTTCCGGGGGTTCAGCCCCAGCATTTT.

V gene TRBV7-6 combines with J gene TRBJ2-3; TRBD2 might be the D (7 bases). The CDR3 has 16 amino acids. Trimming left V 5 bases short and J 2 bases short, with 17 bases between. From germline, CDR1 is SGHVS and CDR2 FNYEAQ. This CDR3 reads CASSPVGGPVTDTQYF. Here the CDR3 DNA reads TGTGCCAGCAGCCCGGTGGGGGGGCCGGTCACAGATACGCAGTATTTT.

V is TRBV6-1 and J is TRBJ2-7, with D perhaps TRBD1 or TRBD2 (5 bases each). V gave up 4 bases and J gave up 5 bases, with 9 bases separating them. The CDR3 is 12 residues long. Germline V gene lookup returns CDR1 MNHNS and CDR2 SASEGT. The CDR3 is CASSAEGNEQYF. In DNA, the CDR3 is TGTGCCAGCAGTGCCGAGGGGAACGAGCAGTACTTC.

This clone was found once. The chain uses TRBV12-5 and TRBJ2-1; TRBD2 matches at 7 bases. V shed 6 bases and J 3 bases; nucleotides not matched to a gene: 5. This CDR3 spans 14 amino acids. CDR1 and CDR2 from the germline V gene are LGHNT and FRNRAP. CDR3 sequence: CASGREFIYNEQFF. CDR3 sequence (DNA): TGTGCTAGTGGGCGGGAGTTCATCTACAATGAGCAGTTCTTC. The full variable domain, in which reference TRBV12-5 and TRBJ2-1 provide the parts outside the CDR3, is DARVTQTPRHKVTEMGQEVTMRCQPILGHNTVFWYRQTMMQGLELLAYFRNRAPLDDSGMPKDRFSAEMPDATLATLKIQPSEPRDSAVYFCASGREFIYNEQFFGPGTRLTVL.

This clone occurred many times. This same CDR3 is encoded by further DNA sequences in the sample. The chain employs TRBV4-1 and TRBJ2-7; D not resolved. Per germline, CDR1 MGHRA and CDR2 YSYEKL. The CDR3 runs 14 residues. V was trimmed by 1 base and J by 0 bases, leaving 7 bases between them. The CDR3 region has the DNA TGCGCCAGCAGCCAAGGGCGGAGCTCCTACGAGCAGTACTTC. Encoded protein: CASSQGRSSYEQYF.

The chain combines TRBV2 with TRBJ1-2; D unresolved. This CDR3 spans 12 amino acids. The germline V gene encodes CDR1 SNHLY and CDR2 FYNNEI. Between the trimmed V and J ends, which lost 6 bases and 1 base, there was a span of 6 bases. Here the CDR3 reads CASRRVNYGYTF. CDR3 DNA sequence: TGTGCCAGCAGGAGAGTTAACTATGGCTACACCTTC.

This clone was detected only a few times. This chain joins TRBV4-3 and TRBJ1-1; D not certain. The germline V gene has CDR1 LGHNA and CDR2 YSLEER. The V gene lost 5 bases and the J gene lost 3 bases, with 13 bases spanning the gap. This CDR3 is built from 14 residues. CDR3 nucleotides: TGCGCCAGCAGCGCCCGGACCCGAGACACTGAAGCTTTCTTT. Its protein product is CASSARTRDTEAFF.

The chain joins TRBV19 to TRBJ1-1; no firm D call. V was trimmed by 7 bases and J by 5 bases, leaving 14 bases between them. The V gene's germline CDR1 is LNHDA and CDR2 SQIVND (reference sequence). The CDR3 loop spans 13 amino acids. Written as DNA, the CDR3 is TGTGCCAGTACCCAGAGAGGTAGGACTGAAGCTTTCTTT. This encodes CASTQRGRTEAFF. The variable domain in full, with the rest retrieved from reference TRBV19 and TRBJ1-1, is DGGITQSPKYLFRKEGQNVTLSCEQNLNHDAMYWYRQDPGQGLRLIYYSQIVNDFQKGDIAEGYSVSREKKESFPLTVTSAQKNPTAFYLCASTQRGRTEAFFGQGTRLTVV.